This record covers a single T cell receptor beta chain. The sample is drawn from a study of T cell repertoires and Cas9 in healthy adults. TCRdb's copy holds only in-frame clones and misses some; the assay was immunoSEQ multiplex PCR. The sample yields roughly 23,000 clones, around 90% seen once. Germline V gene data show CDR1 as SGHTA and CDR2 as FQGTGA. The CDR3 is made up of 13 amino acids. With V trimmed by 5 bases and J by 3 bases, 1 base remained unmatched. Sequencing input: CD4+ effector T cells (CD127+, CD25-, CD137-, CD154-) from PBMCs; culture status not recorded. The receptor was derived from a human donor in good health. V usage is TRBV7-3 and J usage is TRBJ1-1, with 9 bases aligning to TRBD1. The CDR3 nucleotides are TGTGCCAGCAGCCGGGACAGGGACACTGAAGCTTTCTTT. Protein: CASSRDRDTEAFF.